These 30 T cell receptor beta chains originate from one sample sequenced in a study of regulatory T cells in long-lasting Graves disease. The TCR beta library used iRepertoire HTBI primers with Arm-PCR amplification of CDR3. TCRdb reanalysed the multiplex PCR reads using MiXCR and keeps one entry per CDR3 protein. The table shows hundreds of thousands of distinct CDR3 sequences, with roughly 15% occurring only once. Time point in this sample: newly diagnosed GD, antithyroid drugs for less than 3 months. TCR sequences were obtained from RNA taken from PBMCs. These data are also associated with another study on T cells in Graves' hyperthyroidism and ophthalmopathy.

The specimen was peripheral blood mononuclear cells (PBMCs), collected at new diagnosis, from a patient treated with antithyroid drugs. Source of these receptors: a woman aged 40-65 years with Graves disease.

Written as DNA, the CDR3 is TGTGCCAGCAGCTCAGCGCGGGCCGGGGAGCTGTTTTTT. Translation: CASSSARAGELFF. This chain uses TRBV12-3 or TRBV12-4 with TRBJ2-2; perhaps TRBD2 as D (5 bases). CDR3 length equals 13 residues. V dropped 6 bases and J dropped 6 bases, with 11 bases sitting between them.

The table lists this clonotype with many counts. The V call is TRBV28, the J call TRBJ2-5; TRBD1 matches at 8 bases. V shed 4 bases and J 4 bases; nucleotides not matched to a gene: 5. This CDR3 is built from 14 residues. In germline, CDR1 is MDHEN, CDR2 SYDVKM. Written as DNA, the CDR3 is TGTGCCAGCAGTTCGACAGGGGCGGGAGAGACCCAGTACTTC. Protein sequence: CASSSTGAGETQYF.

This clonotype was picked up many times. The chain joins TRBV27 to TRBJ2-2, with D tentatively TRBD1 or TRBD2 (5 bases each). The length of the CDR3 is 16 residues. Per germline, CDR1 MNHEY and CDR2 SMNVEV (reference sequence). Trimming cost V 7 bases and J 0 bases, with 15 bases left between them. CDR3 loop: CASMKNGAANTGELFF. CDR3 in DNA: TGTGCCAGCATGAAGAACGGGGCCGCGAACACCGGGGAGCTGTTTTTT.

This CDR3 reads CATSPKSEKLFF. The CDR3, as DNA: TGTGCCACCAGCCCGAAGAGTGAAAAACTGTTTTTT. The chain carries TRBV15 and TRBJ1-4, with D uncertain. Germline CDR1 LNHNV, CDR2 YYDKDF (reference sequence). CDR3 size: 12 residues. The ends were cut back, 5 bases at V and 7 bases at J, with 8 bases in the middle.

This clonotype appeared once. This may stem from a read error, because a much larger clone lies one nucleotide away. The gene calls are TRBV12-3 or TRBV12-4 and TRBJ1-1; D remains unclear. V was cut by 3 bases and J by 13 bases, with 12 bases left in between. CDR3 size: 11 residues. The CDR3 nucleotides are TGTGCCAGCAGTTTGAACAACGTGGTTTTCTTT. Amino acids: CASSLNNVVFF.

This clonotype was seen many times. V is TRBV20-1 and J is TRBJ2-1; a possible D gene is TRBD2 (5 bases). Germline-derived CDR1 and CDR2 are DFQATT and SNEGSKA (reference sequence). This CDR3 is 11 amino acids long. The ends were cut back, 3 bases at V and 7 bases at J, with 7 bases in the middle. The CDR3 here is CSASGENEQFF. The CDR3 region has the DNA TGCAGTGCTAGCGGGGAGAATGAGCAGTTCTTC.

The sample holds many counts of this clonotype. The CDR3 nucleotides read TGTGCCAGCAGTTACTCGACGGGAGAGACCCAGTACTTC. Amino acids: CASSYSTGETQYF. The chain is built from TRBV6-5 and TRBJ2-5; unclear D gene. CDR1 MNHEY and CDR2 SVGAGI come from the germline V gene. Trimming cost V 0 bases and J 4 bases, with 6 bases left between them. CDR3 length: 13 amino acids.

V and J are TRBV7-9 and TRBJ1-1, with a weak D call TRBD1 (6 bases). Trimming shortened V by 1 base and J by 5 bases, and 17 bases separated the two germline ends. The CDR3 contains 16 residues. Germline V gene lookup returns CDR1 SEHNR and CDR2 FQNEAQ (reference sequence). This CDR3 reads CASSLVFRDKGTEAFF. The CDR3 DNA sequence: TGTGCCAGCAGCTTAGTCTTTAGGGACAAAGGGACTGAAGCTTTCTTT.

This clonotype was detected many times. The chain combines TRBV11-2 with TRBJ2-7; D may be TRBD1 or TRBD2 (5 bases each). Germline CDR1 reads SGHAT; CDR2 reads FQNNGV. The CDR3 is made up of 15 amino acids. Trimming took 5 bases from V and 3 from J, leaving 17 bases between them. The CDR3 region has the DNA TGTGCCAGCAGCGCCTTGTCAGGGACCCTCTACGAGCAGTACTTC. Protein sequence: CASSALSGTLYEQYF.

This clonotype was recorded many times. This chain connects TRBV12-3 or TRBV12-4 to TRBJ1-5; 7 nucleotides match TRBD1. The V gene end was trimmed by 6 bases and the J gene end by 6 bases; junction bases not matched to a gene: 8. The CDR3 totals 14 residues. For the CDR3, the DNA is TGTGCCAGCAGCACTTGGACAGGAGGTCAGCCCCAGCATTTT. Its protein is CASSTWTGGQPQHF.

The table lists this clonotype with many counts. V is TRBV6-5 and J is TRBJ1-2; D is unclear. The CDR3 has 13 residues. V was shortened by 4 bases and J by 7 bases, with 13 bases between the two germline ends. The germline gives CDR1 MNHEY, CDR2 SVGAGI. CDR3 residues: CASSSYVAGGYTF. Here the CDR3 DNA reads TGTGCCAGCAGTTCATACGTCGCCGGTGGCTACACCTTC.

Ten or more counts support this clonotype. The chain joins TRBV11-2 to TRBJ2-1; a weak D match, TRBD2 (5 bases). The CDR3 covers 13 residues. Between the trimmed V and J ends, which lost 1 base and 10 bases, there was a span of 11 bases. Germline V gives CDR1 SGHAT, CDR2 FQNNGV. Written as DNA, the CDR3 is TGTGCCAGCAGCTTAGTCCGAGGGCGGGAGCAGTTCTTC. Amino acids: CASSLVRGREQFF.

The chain carries TRBV20-1 and TRBJ1-5, with D tentatively TRBD1 (6 bases). CDR1 is DFQATT, CDR2 SNEGSKA, per germline (reference sequence). The ends were cut back, 5 bases at V and 5 bases at J, with 16 bases in the middle. The CDR3 is 14 residues long. CDR3 coding DNA: TGCAGTGCTTCCGGGACATCAGATCATCAGCCCCAGCATTTT. The encoded protein is CSASGTSDHQPQHF.

There are many counts of this clonotype. J is TRBJ2-3 and V is TRBV2, with 12 nucleotides matching TRBD2. With 2 bases clipped from V and 6 bases from J, the junction kept 0 bases outside the gene matches. Germline V gene data show CDR1 as SNHLY and CDR2 as FYNNEI. This CDR3 has 14 residues. CDR3 nucleotides: TGTGCCAGCAGTGAAACTAGCGGGGGGGATACGCAGTATTTT. This encodes CASSETSGGDTQYF.

This clonotype was counted many times. The rearrangement links TRBV5-1 to TRBJ1-6; TRBD1 agrees at 7 bases. Germline V CDR1 and CDR2: SGHRS, YFSETQ. After removal of 3 bases from V and 0 bases from J, the junction contained 6 bases not matched to a gene. This CDR3 has 17 amino acids. In nucleotides, the CDR3 is TGCGCCAGCAGCTGGGACAGTAAGAGCTCCTATAATTCACCCCTCCACTTT. It specifies CASSWDSKSSYNSPLHF.

This chain links TRBV20-1 with TRBJ2-5, with 14 bases lining up with TRBD2. Germline V CDR1 and CDR2: DFQATT, SNEGSKA (reference sequence). The junction had 7 bases not matched to a gene; V was cut back by 6 bases and J by 4 bases. The CDR3 runs 15 residues. The CDR3 DNA is TGCAGTGCCTGGACTAGCGGGGGGCACGGAGAGACCCAGTACTTC. This encodes CSAWTSGGHGETQYF.

Comment on this clonotype: This could be a read error, since a much larger clone is one nucleotide away. CDR3 in DNA: TGTGCCAGCAGGGACCTGGGGGACACTGAAGCTTTCTTT. This gives the protein CASRDLGDTEAFF. The genes are TRBV6-1 and TRBJ1-1; the D gene is possibly TRBD1 (5 bases). The CDR3 contains 13 residues. Germline lookup yields CDR1 MNHNS and CDR2 SASEGT. Trimming took off 6 bases at V and 3 bases at J, with 11 bases between the two ends.

This clonotype was detected a few times. The chain couples TRBV18 to TRBJ2-5; 8 positions match TRBD1. The CDR3 runs 13 residues. In germline, CDR1 is KGHSH, CDR2 LQKENI. The V segment lost 3 bases and the J segment 5 bases; nucleotides outside the gene matches: 2. In DNA form, the CDR3 reads TGTGCCAGCTCACCGGGACAGGCGGAGACCCAGTACTTC. This translates into CASSPGQAETQYF.

This clonotype was recorded a few times. V gene TRBV27 combines with J gene TRBJ2-5; no firm D call. The CDR3 is 13 residues long. The ends were cut back, 6 bases at V and 5 bases at J, with 13 bases in the middle. Looked up from germline, CDR1 is MNHEY and CDR2 is SMNVEV (reference sequence). The chain's CDR3 is CASSLQPHETQYF. DNA of the CDR3: TGTGCCAGCAGCCTCCAACCCCACGAGACCCAGTACTTC.

This clonotype was picked up many times. The chain employs TRBV15 and TRBJ2-1; 14 bases align to TRBD2. This CDR3 is 20 amino acids long. Germline loops: CDR1 LNHNV, CDR2 YYDKDF (reference sequence). Germline trimming cut 1 base from V and 2 bases from J; bases unmatched to any gene: 10. The CDR3 region is CATSRVQWTSGGNTYNEQFF. The CDR3 DNA reads as TGTGCCACCAGCAGAGTCCAATGGACTAGCGGGGGGAACACCTACAATGAGCAGTTCTTC.

In this sample, this clonotype turned up many times. The chain has TRBV12-3 or TRBV12-4 and TRBJ1-2; TRBD1 might be the D (6 bases). The CDR3 covers 13 residues. V lost 3 bases, J lost 5 bases, and 10 bases lay in between. Written as DNA, the CDR3 is TGTGCCAGCAGTTTTGGGACACAGTATGGCTACACCTTC. Translated: CASSFGTQYGYTF.

Only a few counts were recorded for this clonotype. V gene TRBV4-1 combines with J gene TRBJ1-2; D unresolved. Germline CDR1 reads MGHRA; CDR2 reads YSYEKL. The germline V and J ends were trimmed by 3 bases and 8 bases, with 19 bases remaining between them. This CDR3 comprises 15 residues. CDR3 amino acids: CASSHPVGMMPGYTF. In nucleotides, the CDR3 is TGCGCCAGCAGCCACCCGGTGGGGATGATGCCCGGCTACACCTTC.

The chain has TRBV10-1 and TRBJ2-2; TRBD1 might be the D (6 bases). Per the germline V gene, CDR1 is WNHNN and CDR2 is SYGVQD (reference sequence). V lost 6 bases, J lost 7 bases, and 15 bases lay in between. The CDR3 totals 14 residues. As DNA, the CDR3 is TGCGCCAGCAGACCGGGACATATGGTCGGGGAGCTGTTTTTT. Amino acid sequence: CASRPGHMVGELFF.

V is TRBV4-1 and J is TRBJ2-1; D is possibly TRBD1 (6 bases). Germline loops: CDR1 MGHRA, CDR2 YSYEKL. V gave up 2 bases and J gave up 5 bases, with 13 bases separating them. The CDR3 is 15 amino acids. CDR3 in DNA: TGCGCCAGCAGCCAATCTCCGGGACACAACAATGAGCAGTTCTTC. Its translation is CASSQSPGHNNEQFF.

This clonotype was observed many times. The chain links TRBV2 to TRBJ2-7; the match to TRBD2 covers 8 bases. In germline, CDR1 is SNHLY, CDR2 FYNNEI. This CDR3 region has 14 residues. The trim removed 2 bases at V and 4 bases at J, leaving 4 bases unmatched. The CDR3 coding sequence is TGTGCCAGCAGTGAAAACGGACTAGCTTACGAGCAGTACTTC. Amino acids: CASSENGLAYEQYF.

The gene calls are TRBV6-1 and TRBJ1-1; tentative D call: TRBD1 (5 bases). This CDR3 comprises 16 residues. The V end lost 3 bases, the J end lost 0 bases, and 14 bases lay between the germline ends. Looked up from germline, CDR1 is MNHNS and CDR2 is SASEGT. DNA of the CDR3: TGTGCCAGCAGTGATTCCCGTAGCAGGGTGAACACTGAAGCTTTCTTT. The encoded protein is CASSDSRSRVNTEAFF.

This clonotype was seen at least ten times. The chain carries TRBV12-3 or TRBV12-4 and TRBJ1-2; 10 bases fit TRBD1. This CDR3 contains 13 residues. Trimming cost V 5 bases and J 8 bases; bases outside gene matches: 5. CDR3 in DNA: TGTGCCAGCAGTCACCGGGACAGGGGCGGCTACACCTTC. Residues: CASSHRDRGGYTF.

This clonotype was recorded a few times. A much larger clone is a single base away; this may be a read error. The V gene is TRBV11-1, the J gene TRBJ2-5; TRBD1 matches at 9 bases. Germline V CDR1 and CDR2: SGHAT, FQDESV (reference sequence). V gave up 5 bases and J gave up 5 bases; unmatched junction bases: 9. This CDR3 is 15 amino acids long. Written as DNA, the CDR3 is TGTGCCAGCAGCCCCTCCTCCGGGACAGGGGAGACCCAGTACTTC. Protein sequence: CASSPSSGTGETQYF.

This clonotype was found many times. This chain joins TRBV3-1 and TRBJ1-4; TRBD1 matches at 8 bases. This CDR3 contains 14 residues. Germline CDR1 LGHDT, CDR2 YNNKEL (reference sequence). V lost 4 bases to trimming and J lost 8 bases; unmatched junction nucleotides: 6. The CDR3 reads CASSLRTGNEKLFF. The CDR3 DNA reads as TGTGCCAGCAGCCTTCGGACAGGGAACGAAAAACTGTTTTTT.

This clonotype was detected many times. The rearrangement uses TRBV10-3 and TRBJ1-2, with D hard to call. Germline lookup yields CDR1 ENHRY and CDR2 SYGVKD. V was trimmed by 3 bases and J by 5 bases, leaving 7 bases between them. The CDR3 sequence is 12 residues long. The CDR3 protein is CAISDSLYGYTF. DNA for the CDR3: TGTGCCATCAGTGACAGTCTATATGGCTACACCTTC.